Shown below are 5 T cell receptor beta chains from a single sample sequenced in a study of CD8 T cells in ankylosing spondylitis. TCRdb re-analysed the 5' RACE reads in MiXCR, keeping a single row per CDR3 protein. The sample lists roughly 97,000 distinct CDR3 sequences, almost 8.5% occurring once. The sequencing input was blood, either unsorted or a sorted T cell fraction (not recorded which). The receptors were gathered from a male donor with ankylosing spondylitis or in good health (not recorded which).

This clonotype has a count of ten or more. The CDR3 DNA is TGTGCCAGCAGTTTAGGGAGAGATACGCAGTATTTT. It is translated as CASSLGRDTQYF. The V call is TRBV27, the J call TRBJ2-3; tentative D call: TRBD2 (5 bases). The V end lost 2 bases, the J end lost 5 bases, and 5 bases lay between the germline ends. From germline, CDR1 is MNHEY and CDR2 SMNVEV (reference sequence). The CDR3 runs to 12 residues.

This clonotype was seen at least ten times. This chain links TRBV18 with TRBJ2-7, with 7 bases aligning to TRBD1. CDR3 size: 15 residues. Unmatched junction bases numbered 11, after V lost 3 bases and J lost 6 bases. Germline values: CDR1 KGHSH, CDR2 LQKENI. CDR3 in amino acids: CASSPSGQQEAEQYF. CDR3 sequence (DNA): TGTGCCAGCTCACCTTCGGGACAGCAGGAGGCCGAGCAGTACTTC.

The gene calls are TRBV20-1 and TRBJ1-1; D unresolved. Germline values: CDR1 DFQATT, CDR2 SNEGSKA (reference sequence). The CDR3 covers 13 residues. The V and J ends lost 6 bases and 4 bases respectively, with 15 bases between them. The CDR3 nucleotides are TGCAGTGCCCCCCCGAGCACGGGCACTGAAGCTTTCTTT. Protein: CSAPPSTGTEAFF.

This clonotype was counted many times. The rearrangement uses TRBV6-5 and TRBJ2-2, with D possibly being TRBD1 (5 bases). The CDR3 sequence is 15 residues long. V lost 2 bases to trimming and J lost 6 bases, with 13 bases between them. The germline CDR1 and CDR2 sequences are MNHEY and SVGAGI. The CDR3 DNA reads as TGTGCCAGCAGTTACGGTTCCAGGGCATCCGGGGAGCTGTTTTTT. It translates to CASSYGSRASGELFF.

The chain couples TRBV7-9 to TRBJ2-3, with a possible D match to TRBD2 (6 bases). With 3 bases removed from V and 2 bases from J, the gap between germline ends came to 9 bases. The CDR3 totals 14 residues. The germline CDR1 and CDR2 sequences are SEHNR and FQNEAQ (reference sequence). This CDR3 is CASSFAGTTDTQYF. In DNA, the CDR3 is TGTGCCAGCAGCTTCGCGGGGACCACAGATACGCAGTATTTT.